A selection of T cell receptor beta chains follows, all from one sample in a study of blood T cells in healthy people across ages. TCRdb re-called the 5' RACE reads through MiXCR, storing one row per CDR3 protein. The sample has roughly 1.5 million distinct CDR3 sequences, about 42% seen once; the top ten hold around 4%. Sequenced: blood. The receptors here all came from a woman aged 18-29 years in good health. The CDR3 runs from the conserved cysteine through the conserved F or W.

V: TRBV27
J: -
CDR3: CASSLTSTVYEQYF

V: TRBV18
J: -
CDR3: CASSRGTGNRETQYF

V: TRBV4-1
J: TRBJ1-2
CDR3: CASSQRGEPYGYTF

V: TRBV7-2
J: -
CDR3: CASSFRKGETQFF

V: TRBV7-2
J: TRBJ2-3
CDR3: CASSSLGGASTDTQYF

V: TRBV10-3
J: TRBJ1-2
CDR3: CASGASGQGLGGYTF

V: TRBV28
J: TRBJ2-1
CDR3: CASSLPTPSYNEQFF

V: TRBV12-3/TRBV12-4
J: TRBJ2-1
CDR3: CASSPLNSVDWFF

V: TRBV14
J: TRBJ2-3
CDR3: CASSQIGKDTQYF

V: TRBV20-1
J: TRBJ2-1
CDR3: CSASSGATQETQLF

V: TRBV29-1
J: TRBJ2-5
CDR3: CSACRGAQETQYF

V: TRBV20-1
J: TRBJ2-5
CDR3: CSAMAGTPETQYF

V: TRBV20-1
J: TRBJ2-1
CDR3: CSAGRQPGSNEQFF

V: TRBV10-3
J: TRBJ2-3
CDR3: CAISVTSGVTDTQYF

V: TRBV7-9
J: TRBJ1-5
CDR3: CASSQTGLSNQPQHF

V: TRBV14
J: TRBJ1-2
CDR3: CASSQVALTNYGYTF

V: TRBV18
J: TRBJ1-5
CDR3: CASSPGRGPNIAQHF

V: TRBV12-3/TRBV12-4
J: TRBJ2-1
CDR3: CASSTPGGRNEQFF

V: TRBV12-3/TRBV12-4
J: TRBJ1-4
CDR3: CASSPGRGRQEKLFF

V: TRBV7-2
J: TRBJ1-2
CDR3: CASSLGAGEMHGYTF

V: TRBV29-1
J: -
CDR3: CSVDRGPQSYNEQYF

V: TRBV20-1
J: TRBJ2-3
CDR3: CSAIPMIAGYADTQYF

V: TRBV18
J: TRBJ2-3
CDR3: CASSPSRGGVSDTQYF